This TCR beta chain was identified during a study of blood T cell repertoires in COVID-19. Study context: Nucleic acid was either cDNA or gDNA, and it came from T cells, B-cell-depleted T cells, or PBMCs.

Participant reports of clinical history set cohort assignment. In the original analysis: Reference gene primer amplification in the assay estimated nucleated cell counts. Data came from immunoSEQ multiplex PCR; TCRdb stores just in-frame clones and leaves some out. V and J calls and clone size are given by that table; D and trimming were obtained from the DNA. Altogether 150,000 or so clones are present, approximately 80% being singletons, with the ten largest covering roughly 5%. Input material: PBMCs or T cells enriched from blood (not recorded which). This clonotype was sampled from a man in his 70s who had been exposed to COVID-19.

The CDR3 protein is CASSYDRGSNSPLHF. The CDR3 DNA is TGTGCCAGCAGTTACGACAGGGGGAGTAATTCACCCCTCCACTTT. The chain couples TRBV6-5 to TRBJ1-6; 9 nucleotides line up with TRBD1. CDR3 size: 15 residues. The J segment lost 6 bases and the V segment lost 2 bases, leaving 2 bases of the junction unmatched. The V gene's germline CDR1 is MNHEY and CDR2 SVGAGI.